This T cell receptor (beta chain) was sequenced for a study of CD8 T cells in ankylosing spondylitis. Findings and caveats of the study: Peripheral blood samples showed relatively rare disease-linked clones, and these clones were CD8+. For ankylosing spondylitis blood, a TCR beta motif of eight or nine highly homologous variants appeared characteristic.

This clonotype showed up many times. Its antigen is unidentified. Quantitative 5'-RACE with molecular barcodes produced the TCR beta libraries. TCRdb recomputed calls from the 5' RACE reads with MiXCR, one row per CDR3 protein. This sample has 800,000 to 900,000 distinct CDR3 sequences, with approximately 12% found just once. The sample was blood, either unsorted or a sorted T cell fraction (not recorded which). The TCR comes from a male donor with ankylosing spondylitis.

The CDR3 protein is CSASRTVSGNTIYF. The CDR3 region has the DNA TGCAGTGCTAGCAGGACAGTTTCTGGAAACACCATATATTTT. The J gene is TRBJ1-3, the V gene TRBV20-1, with D tentatively TRBD1 (6 bases). This CDR3 has 14 residues. Germline lookup yields CDR1 DFQATT and CDR2 SNEGSKA (reference sequence). V lost 3 bases to trimming and J lost 1 base, with 10 bases between them.